The table lists the clone carrying this T cell receptor beta chain with many counts. The antigen is not known. V was pared by 5 bases and J by 10 bases, with 8 bases of the junction left unmatched. CDR3 length: 13 amino acids. In germline, CDR1 is MNHEY, CDR2 SMNVEV (reference sequence). They built TCR cDNA with 5'RACE template switching, a step that put in a universal primer site and UMIs. TCRdb used MiXCR to reprocess the 5' RACE reads, holding one entry per CDR3 protein. The sample includes approximately 160,000 distinct CDR3 sequences, around 9% of them seen just once. The sample comes from a study of T cells after yellow fever vaccination. Overall study: Fractions containing few cells were prepared with SMART-Seq v4 Ultra Low Input. Study-wide results and limits: A limited proportion of clonotypes was detected within both the CD4 and CD8 compartments. Post-booster repertoires again held most primary-vaccination clones (96% CD4, roughly 88% CD8).

This sample comprised CD8+ T cells sorted from PBMCs, obtained 45 days after the yellow fever booster vaccination. The receptor was isolated from a man between 18 and 29 years old who received the YFV17D yellow fever vaccine. The V gene is TRBV27, the J gene TRBJ2-1; TRBD1 matches 7 bases. For the CDR3, the DNA is TGTGCCAGCAGTGTACGACAGGGTATGGAGCAGTTCTTC. It specifies CASSVRQGMEQFF.